This T cell receptor beta chain is from a study of cytomegalovirus exposure and HLA in healthy donors (dated by TCRdb to the late 2010s). Regarding the research as a whole: An earlier analysis of 587 of the donors reported more than 250 Gb of sequence data and 100 million to 140 million unique TCR beta sequences from around 200 million T cells. Roughly 310 gigabases of sequencing data and tens of millions of unique TCR sequences were included in an early release covering about 600 HLA-typed donors. The study was designed to test whether signatures of past pathogen exposure could be identified by cataloging public T cell receptors. Rather than drawing on any new phenotypic data, the later analysis identified candidate immune exposures from TCR beta sequences and the way those sequences occurred across donors. Along with the roughly 670-subject first cohort, a separate validation cohort of roughly 110 different subjects was used. To decide whether each TCR beta V gene segment behaved as functional or pseudogenic, an earlier analysis of several hundred of the donors relied on high-throughput TCR beta sequencing. Typing coverage differed by locus: A, B, C, DRB1 and DQB1 were typed in about 629-640 donors, DQA1 in around 500, DPA1 in approximately 600, and DPB1 in approximately 450. All discovery cohort repertoires had been generated using a single sequencing platform. Across approximately 420 genotyped donors of the cohort, an average of approximately 240,000 unique TCR beta nucleotide sequences per donor were sequenced, and approximately 17% of those sequences were non-productive. The study combined high-throughput TCR immunosequencing, statistical association of individual TCRs with disease status, and machine learning to predict cytomegalovirus infection status. A later genetic analysis took genome-wide SNP genotypes for about 65% of the 666 donors and used that subset as a discovery cohort. HLA typing included class I and class II loci at four-digit resolution. A few DR-DQ haplotypes were treated as single units for association and clustering because of strong linkage in the cohort. The study profiled the T cell repertoires of hundreds of subjects by immunosequencing and related them to cytomegalovirus serostatus. Among the roughly 400 genotyped donors, approximately 76% belonged to the genetic ancestry cluster associated with self-reported Caucasian donors. Alongside the repertoire data, information on donor age, sex, ethnicity and CMV serostatus was compiled. To study patterns of TCR occurrence, a later analysis re-analyzed previously published TCR beta repertoires from 500 to 850 donors and added high-resolution HLA genotyping.

Library preparation was by the immunoSEQ multiplex PCR assay. For the multiplex PCR, a mixture combining 60 forward primers for TCR Vbeta segments and 13 reverse primers for TCR Jbeta segments was used. The CDR3 region of rearranged TCR beta genes was amplified from genomic DNA with a multiplex PCR assay. The amplified TCR beta libraries were sequenced on the Illumina HiSeq System as 87-base-pair reads. Turning to the authors' computational methods: In a later analysis, 77 million or so unique TCR beta chains were counted across the approximately 670 repertoires, and around 10 million of these chains were shared by at least two donors. To remove PCR and sequencing errors, raw reads were error-corrected and collapsed into unique sequences using a nearest-neighbor algorithm that merged closely related sequences. Alignment of CDR3 sequences to IMGT reference sequences was used to assign V, D and J gene segments. For a sequence to be retained, a match of at least six nucleotides was required to both a V gene segment and a J gene segment. A rearrangement was called productive if the CDR3 had no stop codons and remained in frame with V and J, and every other rearrangement was called non-productive. Following IMGT convention, CDR3 was defined as the stretch from the second conserved V-encoded cysteine up to the conserved J-encoded phenylalanine. The earlier analysis of fewer than 750 of the donors excluded sequences that lacked an unambiguous match to a single V gene segment. An earlier analysis of almost 600 of the donors classified V segments as functional when productive rearrangements were above 56.7% and as segregating when the standard deviation between donors was above 5%. A statistical classification framework was built to diagnose cytomegalovirus status from the catalog of TCR beta chain sequences. V and J gene assignment, in a later analysis, came from comparing TCR nucleotide sequences with IMGT/GENE-DB human TR gene sequences. In a later analysis, CDR3 sequences and most-parsimonious VDJ recombination scenarios were assigned using the TCRdist pipeline. A later analysis defined each TCR beta chain by its CDR3 amino acid sequence plus V-gene family, and excluded reads lacking a unique V-gene family. As a way to deal with suspected cross-contamination and a sequencing artifact, a later analysis dropped roughly 600 nucleotide sequences that were highly shared and had low generation probability. In a later analysis, a clonal expansion index was calculated for each public chain from normalized within-repertoire ranks of inferred template counts. A later analysis computed generation probabilities with a VDJ recombination model fitted to out-of-frame rearrangements, and checked the results against IGoR. Hypergeometric tests were used in a later analysis to score TCR-TCR, TCR-HLA and TCR-CMV co-occurrence, with a repertoire-size bias correction applied to the TCR pairs. In a later analysis, false discovery rates were estimated by permuting HLA or CMV assignments 20 times. In a later analysis, co-occurring TCRs were grouped with DBSCAN, and TCRdist sequence similarity was added when clustering was performed within HLA-allele-positive subsets. For co-occurrence clustering, repertoires with fewer than 30,000 or more than 120,000 public chains were excluded, along with a handful of repertoires with anomalous nucleotide sharing. The table was pulled from immuneACCESS by TCRdb, which kept in-frame rearrangements only. Such tables lose some clones; where checked, under half of the loss comes from unresolved V genes, and the rest has no known cause. Clone size and V and J calls were adopted from that table, with D and trimming inferred from the DNA. Across this sample there are 150,000 or so clones, with roughly 79% seen only once. The ten largest account for about 0.93% of the sample.

Compared with germline, V lacks 7 bases and J lacks 2 bases; bases without a gene match: 12. Based on the germline V gene (reference sequence), the CDR1 and CDR2 sequences are LNHDA and SQIVND. The CDR3 runs 16 residues from the cysteine to the phenylalanine. The retained sequence is limited to the CDR3, 48 bases, with the frame set at the first base. This clone was recorded a few times. Its recognized antigen is unknown. No base-level quality is on record; no much larger clone is a single base apart. Points the paper makes about the study in general: V-gene and J-gene trimming of TCR beta chains was associated with a missense DCLRE1C variant in a later genetic analysis, and the association was replicated in an independent cohort. In a later analysis, HLA-associated TCR beta chains were found to be more clonally expanded and to have lower generation probabilities than equally common non-associated chains. A few of the identified cytomegalovirus-associated TCR beta chains were confirmed in vitro to be specific for cytomegalovirus antigens. A further reported finding was that TCR beta sequences accurately predicted the HLA-A and HLA-B alleles for most subjects in the first cohort. Only TCR beta chains were sequenced in this cohort, and the absence of alpha or paired-chain data limited detectable features. The authors suggested that the approach could potentially be extended to other disease states and immunological phenotypes. Broadly in line with IMGT annotations, most TCR beta V segments showed up in productive rearrangements about 87% or about 30% of the time in an earlier analysis of around 600 of the donors. In both the original and validation cohorts, the classifier was reported to diagnose cytomegalovirus status with high specificity and sensitivity. A later analysis associated 17,000 or so TCR beta sequences with specific HLA alleles at a false discovery rate of 0.05. For the cohort, immune exposure information was limited to CMV serostatus. According to a later analysis, most CMV-associated TCR beta chains appeared to be HLA-restricted, and the HLA associations seemed to be driven largely by CMV exposure. A later genetic analysis reported fewer N-insertions in productive TCRs among donors in an Asian-associated ancestry cluster than the roughly 640-donor mean. Most TCR sequences were observed very rarely across donors, whereas some public TCRs were present in many individuals. Sequencing depth was assumed to be roughly uniform across donors in the presence/absence analyses, though that assumption may not hold. HLA typing was unavailable for some donors at each locus, so association tests used only the typed subset. In a later analysis, several top co-occurrence clusters were reported to appear linked to parvovirus B19, influenza, CMV and Epstein-Barr virus. The sequencing pipeline was judged likely to have produced a cluster of highly shared sequence variants as a technical artifact. Because the 87-base-pair reads could not distinguish some IMGT-functional V segments, including TRBV6-2 and TRBV6-3, those segments were excluded. Over 15 rarely observed V segments, including chromosome 9 orphons, were excluded from the earlier analysis of about 500 of the donors because counts were too low. Strong co-occurrence of HLA alleles, especially DR and DQ, made assigning TCR associations to individual alleles difficult. In a later analysis, TCR association rates were found to vary across HLA loci, with the most associated TCRs seen for DRB1 alleles and the fewest for HLA-C alleles. The study listed 150 to 200 TCR beta chains as associated with cytomegalovirus. Correlated functional status among segregating V segments might reflect linkage disequilibrium, but an unknown experimental factor could not be ruled out.

The cohort consisted of 600 or so healthy bone marrow donors. At the time of sampling, every cohort member was nominally healthy, though immune exposures that went unrecorded were likely present. The donor was CMV seropositive and belonged to the group of 270 or so seropositive cohort members. A peripheral blood sample was provided by each donor, and peripheral blood mononuclear cells were used for TCR beta sequencing. The Qiagen DNeasy Blood Extraction Kit was used to extract genomic DNA from the blood cell samples. This sequence uses TRBV19 and TRBJ2-3, with 7 bases aligning to TRBD1. The sample consisted of PBMCs. The TCR originated in a woman aged 45-65 years in good health and CMV-seropositive. The CDR3 here reads CASNLGTVPSTDTQYF. The nucleotide sequence reads TGTGCCAGTAATTTGGGGACAGTTCCTTCCACAGATACGCAGTATTTT.